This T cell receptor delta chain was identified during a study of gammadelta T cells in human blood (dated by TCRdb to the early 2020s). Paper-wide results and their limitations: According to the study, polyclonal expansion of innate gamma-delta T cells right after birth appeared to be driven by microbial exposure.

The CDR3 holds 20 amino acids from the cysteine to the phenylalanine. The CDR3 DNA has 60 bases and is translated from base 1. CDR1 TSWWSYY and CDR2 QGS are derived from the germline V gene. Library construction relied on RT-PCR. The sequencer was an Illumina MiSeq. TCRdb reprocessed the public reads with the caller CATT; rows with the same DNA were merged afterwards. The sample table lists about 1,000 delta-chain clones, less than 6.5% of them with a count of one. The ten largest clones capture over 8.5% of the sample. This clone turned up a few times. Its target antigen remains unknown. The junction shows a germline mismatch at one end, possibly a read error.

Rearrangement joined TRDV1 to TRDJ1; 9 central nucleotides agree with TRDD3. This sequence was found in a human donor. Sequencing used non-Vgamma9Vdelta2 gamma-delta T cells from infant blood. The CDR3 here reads CALGKLFSLGDGLHIDKLIF. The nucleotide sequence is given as TGTGCTCTTGGGAAACTTTTCTCCCTGGGGGATGGCCTACACATCGATAAACTCATCTTT.